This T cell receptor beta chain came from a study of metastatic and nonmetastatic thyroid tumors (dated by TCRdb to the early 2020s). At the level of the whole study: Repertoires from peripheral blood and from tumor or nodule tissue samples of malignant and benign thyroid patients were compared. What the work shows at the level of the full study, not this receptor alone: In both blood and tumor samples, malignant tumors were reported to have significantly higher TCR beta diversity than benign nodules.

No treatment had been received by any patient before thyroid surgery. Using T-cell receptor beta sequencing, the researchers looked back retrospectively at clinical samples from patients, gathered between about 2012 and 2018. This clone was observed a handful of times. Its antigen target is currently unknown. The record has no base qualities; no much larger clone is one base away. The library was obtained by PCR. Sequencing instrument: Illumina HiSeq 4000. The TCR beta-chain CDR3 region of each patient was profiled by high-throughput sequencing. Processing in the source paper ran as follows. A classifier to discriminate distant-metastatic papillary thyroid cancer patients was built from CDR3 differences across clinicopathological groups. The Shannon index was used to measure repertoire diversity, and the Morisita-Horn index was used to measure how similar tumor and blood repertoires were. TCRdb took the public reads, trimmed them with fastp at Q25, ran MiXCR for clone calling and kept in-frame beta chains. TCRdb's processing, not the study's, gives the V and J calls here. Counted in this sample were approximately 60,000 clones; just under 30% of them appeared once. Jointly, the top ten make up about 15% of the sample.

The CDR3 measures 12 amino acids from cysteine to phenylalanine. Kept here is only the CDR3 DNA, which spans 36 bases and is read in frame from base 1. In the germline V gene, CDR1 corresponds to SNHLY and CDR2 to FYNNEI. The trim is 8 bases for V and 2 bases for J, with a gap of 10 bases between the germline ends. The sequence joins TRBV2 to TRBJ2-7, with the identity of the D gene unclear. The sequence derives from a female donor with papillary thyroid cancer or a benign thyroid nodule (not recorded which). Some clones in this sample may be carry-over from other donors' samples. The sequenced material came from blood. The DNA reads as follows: TGTGCCAGCGGAGAGATGACCTACGAGCAGTACTTC. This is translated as CASGEMTYEQYF.